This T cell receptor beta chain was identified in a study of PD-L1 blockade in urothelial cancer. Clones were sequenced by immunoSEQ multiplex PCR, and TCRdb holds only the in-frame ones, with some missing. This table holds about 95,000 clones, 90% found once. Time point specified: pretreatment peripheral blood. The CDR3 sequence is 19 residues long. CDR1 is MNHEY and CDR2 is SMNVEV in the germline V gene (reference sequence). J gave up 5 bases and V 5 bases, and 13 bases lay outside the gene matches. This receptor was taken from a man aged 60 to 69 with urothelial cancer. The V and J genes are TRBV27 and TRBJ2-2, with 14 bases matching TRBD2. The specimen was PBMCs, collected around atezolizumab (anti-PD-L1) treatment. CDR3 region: CASSPIGLAGGPGTGELFF. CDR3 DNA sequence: TGTGCCAGCAGTCCCATAGGACTAGCGGGAGGCCCAGGGACCGGGGAGCTGTTTTTT.